These 6 T cell receptor beta chains were sequenced from one sample in a study of CD8+ T cells in alopecia areata. As for treatment: oral pan-JAK inhibitor, 5-10 mg twice daily. Extracted RNA was reverse transcribed, and the resulting cDNA served as sequencing template. The assay was immunoSEQ multiplex PCR, and TCRdb's table has in-frame clones only and misses some. The sample records about 200,000 clones, around 57% being singletons. The material sequenced was CD4+ T cells sorted from blood, taken at week 4, from a patient treated with tofacitinib. All receptors derive from a human donor with alopecia areata.

The chain joins TRBV15 to TRBJ2-7; D uncertain. Germline CDR1 reads LNHNV; CDR2 reads YYDKDF (reference sequence). Trimming stripped 0 bases from V and 3 bases from J, with 9 bases between. CDR3 size: 14 residues. DNA for the CDR3: TGTGCCACCAGCAGAGATTCTGGCGGCTACGAGCAGTACTTC. It codes for CATSRDSGGYEQYF.

This clone was seen once. V gene TRBV2 combines with J gene TRBJ2-3, with 9 positions matching TRBD2. The trim removed 6 bases at V and 3 bases at J, leaving 4 bases unmatched. The CDR3 is 14 amino acids. CDR1 is SNHLY, CDR2 FYNNEI, per germline. CDR3 sequence (DNA): TGTGCCAGCAGCCGACTAGCGGCTACAGATACGCAGTATTTT. This translates into CASSRLAATDTQYF.

The chain is built from TRBV5-6 and TRBJ2-5; 7 bases match TRBD1. Germline lookup yields CDR1 SGHDT and CDR2 YYEEEE. After removal of 4 bases from V and 5 bases from J, the junction contained 11 bases not matched to a gene. The CDR3 sequence is 15 residues long. This chain's CDR3 is CASSPQQGRPETQYF. The CDR3 region has the DNA TGTGCCAGCAGCCCACAACAGGGGCGGCCGGAGACCCAGTACTTC. The full variable domain, completed using reference TRBV5-6 and TRBJ2-5, is DAGVTQSPTHLIKTRGQQVTLRCSPKSGHDTVSWYQQALGQGPQFIFQYYEEEERQRGNFPDRFSGHQFPNYSSELNVNALLLGDSALYLCASSPQQGRPETQYFGPGTRLLVL.

The chain joins TRBV5-1 to TRBJ2-1; D unclear. The CDR3 sequence is 13 residues long. The germline gives CDR1 SGHRS, CDR2 YFSETQ. With 4 bases removed from V and 5 bases from J, the gap between germline ends came to 10 bases. CDR3 in DNA: TGCGCCAGCAGCACGGACGGCCACAATGAGCAGTTCTTC. Its translation: CASSTDGHNEQFF.

This clone was seen more than once but under ten times. V gene TRBV14 combines with J gene TRBJ2-1; 10 bases are a match to TRBD2. The V and J ends lost 3 bases and 6 bases, in that order; junction bases with no gene match: 5. The V gene's germline CDR1 is SGHDN and CDR2 FVKESK. The CDR3 sequence is 15 residues long. The CDR3 reads CASSQLAGAANEQFF. CDR3 nucleotides: TGTGCCAGCAGCCAGCTAGCGGGGGCCGCCAATGAGCAGTTCTTC. Full variable domain (rest looked up from reference TRBV14 and TRBJ2-1): EAGVTQFPSHSVIEKGQTVTLRCDPISGHDNLYWYRRVMGKEIKFLLHFVKESKQDESGMPNNRFLAERTGGTYSTLKVQPAELEDSGVYFCASSQLAGAANEQFFGPGTRLTVL.

This clone has ten or more counts. This chain links TRBV30 with TRBJ2-5; 13 positions agree with TRBD2. This CDR3 comprises 17 residues. Germline CDR1 and CDR2: GTSNPN and SVGIG (reference sequence). Trimming took 5 bases from V and 5 from J; bases not matched to a gene: 14. The CDR3 coding sequence is TGTGCCTGGCATAGGGGACTAGCGGGGAATATTGGGGAGACCCAGTACTTC. This sequence encodes CAWHRGLAGNIGETQYF.